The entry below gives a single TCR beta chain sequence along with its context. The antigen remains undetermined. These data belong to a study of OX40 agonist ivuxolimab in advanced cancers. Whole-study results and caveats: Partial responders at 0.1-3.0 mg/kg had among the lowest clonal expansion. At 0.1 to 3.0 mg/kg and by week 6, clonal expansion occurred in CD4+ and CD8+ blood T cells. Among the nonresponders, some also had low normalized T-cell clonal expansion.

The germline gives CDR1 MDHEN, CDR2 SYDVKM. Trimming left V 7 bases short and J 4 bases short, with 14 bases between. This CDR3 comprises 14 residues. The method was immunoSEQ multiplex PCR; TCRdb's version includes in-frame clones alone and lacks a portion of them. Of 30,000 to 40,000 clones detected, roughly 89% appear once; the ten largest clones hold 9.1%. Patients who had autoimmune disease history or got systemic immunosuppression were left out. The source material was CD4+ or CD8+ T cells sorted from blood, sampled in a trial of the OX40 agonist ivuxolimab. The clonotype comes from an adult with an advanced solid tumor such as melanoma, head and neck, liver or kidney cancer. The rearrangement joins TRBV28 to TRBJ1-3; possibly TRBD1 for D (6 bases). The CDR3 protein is CASTVGGIGNTIYF. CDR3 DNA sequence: TGTGCCAGCACTGTAGGGGGAATCGGAAACACCATATATTTT.